This T cell receptor (beta chain) was identified in a study of T cell responses to AZD1222 COVID-19 vaccine. Sequenced by immunoSEQ multiplex PCR; TCRdb stores in-frame clones only, minus some. This table holds 90,000 to 150,000 clones, 80% to 90% found once. Trimming shortened V by 1 base and J by 3 bases, and 13 bases separated the two germline ends. CDR3 size: 15 residues. CDR1 LGHNA and CDR2 YNFKEQ come from the germline V gene. The count of this clone is one. Its antigen is still unknown. The study's findings and limits: Baseline serology detected seropositivity in only six AZD1222 recipients. Spike-specific TCR breadth and depth both grew after two AZD1222 doses. The study found vaccine-associated CD4 TCRs spanning spike, dominant at 160-218 and 743-854.

This TCR came from an adult in good health. This chain uses TRBV4-2 with TRBJ2-7; D gene uncertain. The sample in question was peripheral blood, obtained on day 0 of AZD1222 vaccination. The CDR3 protein is CASSQAWTSNYEQYF. CDR3 sequence (DNA): TGTGCCAGCAGCCAAGCGTGGACCTCGAACTACGAGCAGTACTTC.